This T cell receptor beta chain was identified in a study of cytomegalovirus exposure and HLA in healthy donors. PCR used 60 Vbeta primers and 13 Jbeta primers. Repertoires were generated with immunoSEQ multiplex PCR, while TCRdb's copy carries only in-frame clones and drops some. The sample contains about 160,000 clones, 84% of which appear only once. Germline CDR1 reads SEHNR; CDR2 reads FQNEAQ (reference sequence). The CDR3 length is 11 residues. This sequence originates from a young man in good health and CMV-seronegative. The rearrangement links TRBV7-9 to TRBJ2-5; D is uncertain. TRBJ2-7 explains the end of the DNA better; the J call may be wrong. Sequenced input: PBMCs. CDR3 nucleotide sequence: TGTGCCAGCAGCTCGTGGGGCGAGCAGTACTTC. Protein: CASSSWGEQYF.